Described below is a single T cell receptor (beta chain) sequence and its context. Its antigen is unidentified. These data are taken from a study of cytomegalovirus exposure and HLA in healthy donors. Study results and limitations: Despite most TCR sequences being rare, some public TCRs occurred in many donors. The authors assumed roughly uniform sequencing depth across donors for presence/absence analyses. A later analysis linked a missense DCLRE1C variant to TCR beta V- and J-gene trimming. The classifier, whose performance was assessed in both the original and validation cohorts, reportedly diagnosed cytomegalovirus status with high specificity and sensitivity.

The PCR contained 60 Vbeta and 13 Jbeta primers. Here immunoSEQ multiplex PCR was the method, and the copy in TCRdb shows in-frame clones only, minus some. The data contain roughly 100,000 clones, 76% of them singletons. The CDR3 consists of 16 residues. Trimming removed 2 bases from V and 2 bases from J; junction bases left unmatched: 6. Germline loops: CDR1 SGHAT, CDR2 FQNNGV. The receptor comes from a woman aged 18-35 years in good health and CMV-seropositive. This chain uses TRBV11-2 with TRBJ2-7; 10 positions match TRBD2. Input material: PBMCs. The CDR3 loop is CASSLLPAGGPYEQYF. The CDR3 coding sequence is TGTGCCAGCAGCTTACTCCCAGCGGGGGGGCCCTACGAGCAGTACTTC.